This entry lists 22 T cell receptor beta chains sequenced from one sample in a study of post-analysis software for immune sequencing data. Study-wide findings and caveats: TRBV5-6, TRBV5-1 and TRBV20-1 belonged to a set of five TRBV segments that were more frequent in patients than controls.

TCR beta cDNA libraries had unique molecular identifiers. A single record per CDR3 protein comes from TCRdb applying MiXCR to the PCR reads. Among about 760,000 distinct CDR3 sequences, around 27% were seen once, and the ten largest hold 0.56%. The antigens these receptors bind are not known. Sequencing was performed on blood. The receptors were gathered from a girl between 5 and 17 years old with multiple sclerosis.

There are a few counts of this clonotype. V usage is TRBV9 and J usage is TRBJ1-6, with D perhaps matching TRBD1 (5 bases). Germline lookup yields CDR1 SGDLS and CDR2 YYNGEE. V lost 2 bases to trimming and J lost 7 bases, with 10 bases between them. This CDR3 has 14 amino acids. This CDR3 is CASSVDTRNSPLHF. The CDR3 DNA reads as TGTGCCAGCAGCGTGGACACGAGAAATTCACCCCTCCACTTT.

On this clonotype: Just one base apart from a much larger clone, this may be a read error. The CDR3 region is CANRQGQGSQETQYF. CDR3 nucleotide sequence: TGTGCCAACCGACAGGGACAGGGGTCCCAAGAGACCCAGTACTTC. The V call is TRBV10-3, the J call TRBJ2-7; the match to TRBD1 covers 10 bases. The J call is in doubt because the DNA end fits TRBJ2-5 better. The germline V gene encodes CDR1 ENHRY and CDR2 SYGVKD. This CDR3 spans 15 amino acids.

The V gene is TRBV9, the J gene TRBJ2-5; the match to TRBD1 covers 10 bases. CDR3 length equals 15 residues. Germline V gene data show CDR1 as SGDLS and CDR2 as YYNGEE. The J segment lost 10 bases and the V segment lost 2 bases, leaving 11 bases of the junction unmatched. The CDR3 region is CASSVTDRGQLVQYF. The DNA for the CDR3 is TGTGCCAGCAGCGTCACCGACAGGGGGCAGTTGGTCCAGTACTTC.

This clonotype was counted only a few times. V gene TRBV9 combines with J gene TRBJ2-2, with 7 bases matching TRBD1. J lost 8 bases, V lost 4 bases, and 11 bases had no gene match. The CDR3 is 15 residues long. The germline V gene encodes CDR1 SGDLS and CDR2 YYNGEE. The chain's CDR3 is CASSTPPGDRGELFF. CDR3 bases: TGTGCCAGCAGCACTCCTCCCGGGGACAGAGGGGAGCTGTTTTTT.

The chain uses TRBV18 and TRBJ2-7; unclear D gene. The CDR3 consists of 13 residues. Trimming removed 2 bases from V and 5 bases from J, with 10 bases in between. CDR1 and CDR2 from the germline V gene are KGHSH and LQKENI. CDR3 in amino acids: CASSPIGLHEQYF. In nucleotides, the CDR3 is TGTGCCAGCTCACCAATAGGGCTACACGAGCAGTACTTC.

This rearrangement joins TRBV19 to TRBJ2-7; 7 bases match TRBD2. V shed 9 bases and J 2 bases; nucleotides not matched to a gene: 13. This CDR3 comprises 15 residues. The V gene's germline CDR1 is LNHDA and CDR2 SQIVND (reference sequence). The CDR3 nucleotides read TGTGCCAGCGCTTCGGTGGTGGCGGGAGCCTACGAGCAGTACTTC. It specifies CASASVVAGAYEQYF.

This clonotype came up a few times. The chain combines TRBV7-9 with TRBJ2-4; TRBD2 matches 11 bases. Matching the DNA end better, TRBJ2-7 makes the J call doubtful. CDR1 is SEHNR, CDR2 FQNEAQ, per germline (reference sequence). The CDR3 sequence is 16 residues long. Here the CDR3 reads CASSLAPSGRSHEQYF. The CDR3, as DNA: TGTGCCAGCAGCTTAGCGCCTAGCGGGAGGTCTCACGAGCAGTACTTC.

This chain connects TRBV7-9 to TRBJ2-7; D assignment may be TRBD1 or TRBD2 (6 bases each). The CDR3 is made up of 15 amino acids. Germline CDR1 reads SEHNR; CDR2 reads FQNEAQ (reference sequence). Trimming shortened V by 8 bases and J by 3 bases, and 20 bases separated the two germline ends. This CDR3 is CASGGDGEGVYEQYF. CDR3 coding DNA: TGTGCCAGCGGCGGGGACGGCGAGGGGGTCTACGAGCAGTACTTC.

V gene TRBV5-1 combines with J gene TRBJ2-3; 8 bases map to TRBD1. This CDR3 region has 16 residues. J was trimmed by 6 bases and V by 0 bases; bases with no gene match: 9. Germline V CDR1 and CDR2: SGHRS, YFSETQ. CDR3 sequence reads: CASSLAGGVPPDTQYF. The CDR3 DNA is TGCGCCAGCAGCTTGGCAGGGGGCGTCCCCCCGGATACGCAGTATTTT.

The chain recombines TRBV20-1 with TRBJ2-5, with D hard to call. The V and J ends lost 3 bases and 2 bases respectively, with 7 bases between them. The CDR3 loop spans 12 amino acids. CDR1 is DFQATT, CDR2 SNEGSKA, per germline (reference sequence). The CDR3 bases are TGCAGTGCTAGTGCCGAACAAGAGACCCAGTACTTC. Protein: CSASAEQETQYF.

This clonotype has just a few counts. The V gene is TRBV10-3, the J gene TRBJ2-5, with TRBD2 matching 9 bases. The junction had 10 bases not matched to a gene; V was cut back by 0 bases and J by 2 bases. This CDR3 spans 18 amino acids. Germline V gene data show CDR1 as ENHRY and CDR2 as SYGVKD. The CDR3 coding sequence is TGTGCCATCAGTGAGTCCGACCGGACTAGCGCTCAACAAGAGACCCAGTACTTC. It is translated as CAISESDRTSAQQETQYF.

This clonotype came up many times. The chain recombines TRBV29-1 with TRBJ2-3, with TRBD1 matching over 10 bases. Trimming cost V 7 bases and J 2 bases; bases outside gene matches: 9. The length of the CDR3 is 15 residues. Looked up from germline, CDR1 is SQVTM and CDR2 is ANQGSEA. CDR3 amino acids: CSAHLTGGVTDTQYF. DNA of the CDR3: TGCAGCGCCCACTTGACAGGGGGCGTCACAGATACGCAGTATTTT.

This clonotype was recorded at least ten times. The chain employs TRBV20-1 and TRBJ2-7; D possibly uses TRBD1 or TRBD2 (5 bases each). V gave up 0 bases and J gave up 3 bases, with 9 bases separating them. Germline V lookup: CDR1 DFQATT, CDR2 SNEGSKA (reference sequence). The CDR3 sequence is 13 residues long. The CDR3 nucleotides read TGCAGTGCTAGAGATGGGGGACGCTACGAGCAGTACTTC. Amino acid sequence: CSARDGGRYEQYF.

This clonotype was seen only a few times. CDR3 in amino acids: CSLHREPKAEKLFF. CDR3 in DNA: TGCAGCCTTCACCGGGAGCCTAAGGCAGAAAAACTGTTTTTT. The chain is built from TRBV29-1 and TRBJ1-4; D call uncertain. The V end lost 8 bases, the J end lost 8 bases, and 21 bases lay between the germline ends. This CDR3 contains 14 residues. CDR1 and CDR2 from the germline V gene are SQVTM and ANQGSEA. Together with reference TRBV29-1 and TRBJ1-4, the CDR3 gives the full variable domain: SAVISQKPSRDICQRGTSLTIQCQVDSQVTMMFWYRQQPGQSLTLIATANQGSEATYESGFVIDKFPISRPNLTFSTLTVSNMSPEDSSIYLCSLHREPKAEKLFFGSGTQLSVL.

The sample holds a few counts of this clonotype. This chain uses TRBV29-1 with TRBJ2-7; maybe TRBD2 (7 bases). Trimming removed 7 bases at V and 0 bases at J, with 13 bases between. The germline gives CDR1 SQVTM, CDR2 ANQGSEA. The CDR3 is 13 residues long. The DNA of the CDR3 is TGCAGCGGGAGGGGGGGGGCCTCCTACGAGCAGTACTTC. Protein product: CSGRGGASYEQYF.

This clonotype was seen more than once but under ten times. The rearrangement links TRBV5-1 to TRBJ2-1; tentatively, D is TRBD2 (5 bases). CDR3 length: 14 residues. The germline gives CDR1 SGHRS, CDR2 YFSETQ. V was shortened by 7 bases and J by 4 bases, with 15 bases between the two germline ends. The CDR3 DNA is TGCGCCAGCGGGTACGGCGGGTCTTACAATGAGCAGTTCTTC. This gives the protein CASGYGGSYNEQFF.

This clonotype has more than one count but fewer than ten. This rearrangement joins TRBV20-1 to TRBJ2-5; TRBD2 matches 8 bases. Germline V gives CDR1 DFQATT, CDR2 SNEGSKA (reference sequence). V was clipped by 3 bases and J by 1 base; unmatched bases: 7. This CDR3 has 15 residues. CDR3 region: CSASKREWPQETQYF. The CDR3 DNA reads as TGCAGTGCTAGTAAGCGGGAGTGGCCCCAAGAGACCCAGTACTTC.

The chain uses TRBV19 and TRBJ1-2, with D possibly being TRBD1 (6 bases). The V gene lost 5 bases and the J gene lost 5 bases, with 18 bases spanning the gap. CDR3 size: 15 residues. From germline, CDR1 is LNHDA and CDR2 SQIVND (reference sequence). The CDR3 region is CASSPQEGGLYGYTF. CDR3 coding DNA: TGTGCCAGTAGTCCCCAGGAGGGGGGACTTTATGGCTACACCTTC.

This clonotype was detected ten times or more. The J gene is TRBJ1-2, the V gene TRBV20-1, with D unclear. The CDR3 loop spans 9 amino acids. V lost 3 bases, J lost 8 bases, and 4 bases lay in between. Germline loops: CDR1 DFQATT, CDR2 SNEGSKA (reference sequence). The DNA of the CDR3 is TGCAGTGCTAGGCGCGGCTACACCTTC. This sequence encodes CSARRGYTF.

This clonotype was seen a few times. This chain uses TRBV5-1 with TRBJ2-1; D is uncertain. The germline V gene has CDR1 SGHRS and CDR2 YFSETQ. This CDR3 is built from 12 residues. V was cut by 2 bases and J by 10 bases, with 10 bases left in between. The DNA of the CDR3 is TGCGCCAGCAGCTTCCAGTTTGGAGAGCAGTTCTTC. This gives the protein CASSFQFGEQFF.

Ten or more counts support this clonotype. The V call is TRBV20-1, the J call TRBJ2-1, with a possible D match to TRBD2 (6 bases). CDR3 length equals 14 residues. The V gene's germline CDR1 is DFQATT and CDR2 SNEGSKA (reference sequence). V dropped 3 bases and J dropped 8 bases, with 17 bases sitting between them. This CDR3 reads CSARSGLRLYEQFF. Here the CDR3 DNA reads TGCAGTGCTAGGTCGGGACTGAGATTGTATGAGCAGTTCTTC.

The chain joins TRBV20-1 to TRBJ2-5; D unclear. The germline V gene encodes CDR1 DFQATT and CDR2 SNEGSKA (reference sequence). This CDR3 contains 13 residues. V was shortened by 6 bases and J by 4 bases, with 15 bases between the two germline ends. This CDR3 is CSALPTVVETQYF. The CDR3 DNA sequence: TGCAGTGCCCTACCTACAGTGGTAGAGACCCAGTACTTC.